One sample yielded the 10 T cell receptor beta chains listed below, sequenced in a study of OX40 agonist ivuxolimab in advanced cancers. Libraries were constructed by the immunoSEQ multiplex PCR assay. The source is immuneACCESS, and TCRdb retained only in-frame sequences with V and J called. Part of the clones is not carried over; for the studies checked, unresolved V genes explain less than half of this, and the remainder is unexplained. The sample table holds about 17,000 clones, of which about 90% were seen once. The ten largest clonotypes hold approximately 24% of the sample. This material consisted of CD4+ or CD8+ T cells sorted from blood, taken in a trial of the OX40 agonist ivuxolimab. Every receptor here comes from an adult with an advanced solid tumor such as melanoma, head and neck, liver or kidney cancer.

The chain employs TRBV5-1 and TRBJ2-3, with 9 bases fitting TRBD1. With 1 base clipped from V and 2 bases from J, the junction kept 2 bases outside the gene matches. The germline V gene has CDR1 SGHRS and CDR2 YFSETQ. The CDR3 length is 15 residues. CDR3 sequence reads: CASSLWDRDTDTQYF. In nucleotides, the CDR3 is TGCGCCAGCAGCTTGTGGGACAGGGACACAGATACGCAGTATTTT.

This rearrangement joins TRBV4-1 to TRBJ2-2; D is ambiguous. Germline lookup yields CDR1 MGHRA and CDR2 YSYEKL. The V end lost 1 base, the J end lost 2 bases, and 5 bases lay between the germline ends. There are 14 residues in the CDR3. CDR3 bases: TGCGCCAGCAGCCAAGCGGGTAACACCGGGGAGCTGTTTTTT. Translated, it gives CASSQAGNTGELFF.

The J gene is TRBJ1-2, the V gene TRBV7-6; perhaps TRBD1 as D (6 bases). V was cut by 3 bases and J by 4 bases, with 15 bases left in between. Per the germline V gene, CDR1 is SGHVS and CDR2 is FNYEAQ. This CDR3 is built from 15 residues. The CDR3 protein is CASSLSGQWGYGYTF. The CDR3 bases are TGTGCCAGCAGCTTGAGCGGACAGTGGGGCTATGGCTACACCTTC.

This chain links TRBV10-3 with TRBJ1-5, with 9 positions matching TRBD1. J lost 2 bases, V lost 5 bases, and 13 bases had no gene match. The germline CDR1 and CDR2 sequences are ENHRY and SYGVKD. The CDR3 consists of 18 residues. CDR3 amino acids: CAISSSSPGQGGNQPQHF. The CDR3 nucleotides are TGTGCCATCAGTTCCTCAAGCCCGGGACAGGGAGGCAATCAGCCCCAGCATTTT.

The V call is TRBV27, the J call TRBJ2-1; 10 positions agree with TRBD1. The ends lost 1 base at V and 9 bases at J; junction bases unmatched: 15. The CDR3 loop spans 18 amino acids. The germline V gene encodes CDR1 MNHEY and CDR2 SMNVEV (reference sequence). In DNA, the CDR3 is TGTGCCAGCAGTTTATATGGGGGGTTGGGACAGGGGAACACTGAGCAGTTCTTC. Protein sequence: CASSLYGGLGQGNTEQFF.

The genes are TRBV29-1 and TRBJ2-7; D is undetermined. Germline CDR1 and CDR2: SQVTM and ANQGSEA. V lost 7 bases and J 4 bases, leaving 17 bases between the germline ends. The CDR3 totals 13 residues. CDR3 in DNA: TGCAGCGCGCCACCAGGACCTGGGTACGAGCAGTACTTC. Translating it yields CSAPPGPGYEQYF.

The rearrangement links TRBV19 to TRBJ1-1, with 8 bases lining up with TRBD1. With 9 bases clipped from V and 4 bases from J, the junction kept 7 bases outside the gene matches. The CDR3 consists of 13 residues. Germline loops: CDR1 LNHDA, CDR2 SQIVND (reference sequence). The CDR3: CASRTGTGTEAFF. For the CDR3, the DNA is TGTGCCAGCCGGACTGGGACAGGCACTGAAGCTTTCTTT.

DNA for the CDR3: TGTGCCAGCAGTTTACAGGTACTCTCCTACGAGCAGTACTTC. Translating it yields CASSLQVLSYEQYF. The genes are TRBV27 and TRBJ2-7; D uncertain. The germline CDR1 and CDR2 sequences are MNHEY and SMNVEV (reference sequence). Trimming cost V 2 bases and J 0 bases, with 8 bases left between them. The CDR3 contains 14 residues.

The rearrangement links TRBV5-1 to TRBJ2-5; D possibly corresponds to TRBD2 (5 bases). V was pared by 3 bases and J by 2 bases, with 17 bases between. The length of the CDR3 is 16 residues. The V gene's germline CDR1 is SGHRS and CDR2 YFSETQ. The CDR3 coding sequence is TGCGCCAGCAGCTACGGACTGACGCTAGGACAAGAGACCCAGTACTTC. Its protein product is CASSYGLTLGQETQYF.

The CDR3 DNA sequence: TGTGCCAGCAGCTTAGTCGGCAGGGATAATTCACCCCTCCACTTT. It codes for CASSLVGRDNSPLHF. The chain has TRBV11-2 and TRBJ1-6; TRBD1 is a possible D gene (5 bases). This CDR3 comprises 15 residues. Germline V CDR1 and CDR2: SGHAT, FQNNGV. The V end lost 1 base, the J end lost 5 bases, and 9 bases lay between the germline ends.